Following are 4 T cell receptor beta chains from one sample sequenced in a study of Tregs in tolerant kidney transplant recipients. The assay was immunoSEQ multiplex PCR, and TCRdb's table has in-frame clones only and misses some. The sample includes over 45,000 clones. The sequences come from CD4+ T cells from blood, collected before the transplant. Receptors originate from a human donor who received a combined kidney and bone marrow transplant.

With respect to this clone: The CDR3 goes on 3 residues after the read ends, and that part is filled in from the germline J gene. The rearrangement links TRBV28 to TRBJ2-1; perhaps TRBD2 as D (6 bases). Trimming took 3 bases from V and 6 from J, leaving 12 bases between them. The CDR3 has 14 residues. Germline lookup yields CDR1 MDHEN and CDR2 SYDVKM. This chain's CDR3 is CASSLPFGGNEQFF. CDR3 DNA, as far as it was read: TGTGCCAGCAGTTTGCCCTTCGGGGGCAATGAG.

Notes on this clone: Read sequence stops 3 residues before the CDR3 end, and the germline J gene provides the missing end. V and J are TRBV20-1 and TRBJ2-2; D remains unclear. The V end was cut by 4 bases, the J end by 3 bases, with 12 bases between. Germline lookup yields CDR1 DFQATT and CDR2 SNEGSKA (reference sequence). The CDR3 length is 14 residues. Here the CDR3 reads CSANKALDTGELFF. Partial CDR3 DNA: TGCAGTGCTAATAAGGCTCTAGACACCGGGGAG.

Concerning this clone: The read ends 3 residues shy of where the CDR3 ends; the end is completed using the germline J gene. J is TRBJ1-1 and V is TRBV5-1, with D perhaps TRBD1 (5 bases). This CDR3 has 14 amino acids. Germline CDR1 is SGHRS and CDR2 is YFSETQ. Between the trimmed V and J ends, which lost 0 bases and 0 bases, there was a span of 6 bases. The sequenced CDR3 bases are TGCGCCAGCAGCTTGGGACAGATGAACACTGAA. Protein product: CASSLGQMNTE. The entire CDR3 protein is CASSLGQMNTEAFF. Full variable domain (missing parts from reference TRBV5-1 and TRBJ1-1): KAGVTQTPRYLIKTRGQQVTLSCSPISGHRSVSWYQQTPGQGLQFLFEYFSETQRNKGNFPGRFSGRQFSNSRSEMNVSTLELGDSALYLCASSLGQMNTEAFFGQGTRLTVV.

Turning to this clone: The read gets to within 3 residues of the CDR3 end, and the germline J gene fills in the rest. The chain has TRBV5-3 and TRBJ2-7; no clear D gene. TRBV5-3 is an ORF, and what it does is uncertain. V lost 4 bases to trimming and J lost 0 bases, with 8 bases between them. There are 13 residues in the CDR3. The CDR3 spells CARSPPGSYEQYF. The DNA read from the CDR3 is TGTGCCAGAAGCCCCCCCGGCTCCTACGAG.